In this sample, the clone carrying this T cell receptor (beta chain) turned up once. The antigen remains undetermined. The assay was immunoSEQ multiplex PCR, and TCRdb's table has in-frame clones only and misses some. Of about 56,000 clones in the sample, nearly 90% were seen once. These data are taken from a study of cytomegalovirus exposure and HLA in healthy donors. Across the study: According to later analysis, the same platform produced the roughly 120 validation and under 750 first-cohort repertoires. Study-level points and caveats: The investigators catalogued 150 to 200 TCR beta chains as cytomegalovirus-associated. Specificity for CMV antigens was confirmed in vitro for a few of the CMV-associated chains.

CDR1 is SGHKS and CDR2 is YYEKEE in the germline V gene (reference sequence). Trimming cost V 4 bases and J 11 bases; bases outside gene matches: 5. The CDR3 length is 12 residues. The donors were in the roughly 120-subject validation cohort, distinct from the approximately 730-subject first cohort. The chain carries TRBV5-5 and TRBJ1-4; 7 bases agree with TRBD1. The sequencing sample was made of PBMCs. This receptor was obtained from a woman aged 18-30 years in good health and CMV-seronegative. The CDR3: CASSPDRDKLFF. In nucleotides, the CDR3 is TGTGCCAGCAGCCCTGACAGGGACAAACTGTTTTTT.